This TCR beta chain was observed in a study of Tregs in tolerant kidney transplant recipients (dated by TCRdb to about 2019). As for the study more broadly: The transplants used related donors along with nonmyeloablative bone marrow transplantation, and in the human trials mixed chimerism was transient. TCRbeta sequencing was used in the study to identify donor-specific regulatory T cells before combined kidney and bone marrow transplantation, and the identified cells were then tracked after transplant. Here is what the overall study found, with its caveats: Donor-specific Treg expansion exceeded global Treg expansion in tolerant patients, suggesting antigen-driven rather than nonspecific expansion. The most biologically relevant and donor-specific TCRbeta repertoire appeared to be identified by expanding Tregs with activated donor B cells. Because the study included only a small number of patients, the results must be confirmed in larger populations and under other immunosuppression protocols. Biological reproducibility was not directly assessed, although technical replication error appeared to be minimal. For some patients, the PCR primers changed as time went on, which meant samples from those patients could not be compared with one another at the nucleotide level.

Per the publication, the time point label means: blood sample drawn before combined kidney and bone marrow transplant. Unstimulated Tregs (CD4+CD25+CD127-), CD4+ non-Tregs (CD4+CD25-), CD4 and CD8 cells were FACS-sorted from thawed PBMCs. The patients were several recipients of combined kidney and bone marrow transplants from the ITN036ST trial, and samples were available only from these trial subjects. Healthy control blood was processed to PBMCs by Ficoll density gradient and cryopreserved, and patient PBMCs were collected before and after transplant. V has 7 bases trimmed and J has 9 bases trimmed; junction bases matching no gene number 7. Based on the germline V gene, the CDR1 and CDR2 sequences are MDHEN and SYDVKM. The CDR3 covers 14 residues, taking in both the cysteine and the phenylalanine. Shown are 33 bases from within the CDR3, in frame from base 1. Genomic DNA was extracted from sorted cells with the QIAGEN DNeasy Blood and Tissue Kit for TCRbeta CDR3 sequencing. Through immunoSEQ, high-throughput TCRbeta CDR3 sequencing was done commercially, including PCR amplification with internal controls and bias correction. As for how the authors treated the data: A unique productive TCRbeta sequence was defined by the CDR3 nucleotide sequence when primers matched, and otherwise by the CDR3 amino acid sequence together with the Vbeta and Jbeta genes. To correct sorting error, sequences shared between sorted populations at a frequency ratio of 2:1 or less were removed; the rest were assigned to the higher population. A sequence was defined as donor-reactive if the sequence was expanded at least 5-fold in CFSE-low cells compared with unstimulated cells and had a frequency of at least 0.01% in CFSE-low cells. Repertoire divergence was quantified by Jensen-Shannon divergence calculated from the top 100 TCRbeta sequences ranked by frequency. For samples with multiple sequencing runs, sorting error was corrected in each run separately before the runs were combined. What TCRdb holds here is the immuneACCESS table cut down to in-frame rearrangements. Part of the clones is not present; checked against another copy, under half of the missing clones reflect an unresolved V gene, and the others are unexplained. V and J calls and clone size are as listed in that table; D and trimming were resolved from the DNA. The sample's table covers tens of thousands of clones. About 0.85% of the sample rests with the top ten.

To note about this clone: The antigen it binds to is not known. The read halts 3 residues ahead of the CDR3 end, with the missing end drawn from the germline J gene.

This specimen consisted of CD4+ T cells from blood, obtained before the transplant. The receptor chain draws on TRBV28 and TRBJ2-1; 12 central nucleotides agree with TRBD2. The TCR originated in a human donor who received a combined kidney and bone marrow transplant. The CDR3 here reads CASTETSGSIEQFF. The CDR3 DNA, read in part, is TGTGCCAGCACCGAGACTAGCGGGAGTATTGAG.